What follows is one TCR beta chain and its context. These data originate in a study of blood T cell repertoires in COVID-19. Study information: Material from acute and convalescent COVID-19 was sourced from the United States, Italy and Spain.

Source study methods: Amplification of reference gene primers provided the estimated nucleated cell counts. Measured with immunoSEQ multiplex PCR; TCRdb has only the in-frame clones, and not every one. The V and J calls and clone size are taken from that table; D and trimming were inferred from the DNA. The sample yields about 50,000 clones, more than 70% seen once. The CDR3 runs 15 residues. J lost 4 bases, V lost 2 bases, and 5 bases had no gene match. Germline V gives CDR1 MNHNS, CDR2 SASEGT. The TCR originated in a woman aged 55-69 years with acute or convalescent COVID-19. The specimen sequenced was peripheral blood. The chain links TRBV6-1 to TRBJ2-7; 10 bases line up with TRBD1. This CDR3 reads CASSEQTGGWYEQYF. DNA for the CDR3: TGTGCCAGCAGTGAACAGACAGGGGGCTGGTACGAGCAGTACTTC.